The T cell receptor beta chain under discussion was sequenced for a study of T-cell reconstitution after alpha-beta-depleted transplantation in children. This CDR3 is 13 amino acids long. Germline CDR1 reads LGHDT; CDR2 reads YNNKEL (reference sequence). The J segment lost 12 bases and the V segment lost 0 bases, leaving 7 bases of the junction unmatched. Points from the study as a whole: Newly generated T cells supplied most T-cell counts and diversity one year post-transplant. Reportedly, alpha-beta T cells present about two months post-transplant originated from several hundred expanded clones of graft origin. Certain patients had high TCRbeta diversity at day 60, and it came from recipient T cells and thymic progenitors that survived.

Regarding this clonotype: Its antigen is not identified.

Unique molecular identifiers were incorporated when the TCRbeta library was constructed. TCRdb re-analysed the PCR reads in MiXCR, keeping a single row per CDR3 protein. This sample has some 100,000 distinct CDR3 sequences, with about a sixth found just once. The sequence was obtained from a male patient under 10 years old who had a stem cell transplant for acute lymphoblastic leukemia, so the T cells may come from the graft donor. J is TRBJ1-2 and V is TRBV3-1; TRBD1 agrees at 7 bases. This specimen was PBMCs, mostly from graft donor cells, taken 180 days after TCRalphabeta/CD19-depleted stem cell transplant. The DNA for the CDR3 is TGTGCCAGCAGCCAAGATCCGACAGGGAGGAACACCTTC. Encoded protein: CASSQDPTGRNTF.